A selection of T cell receptor beta chains follows, all from one sample in a study of CD8+CD57+ T cells in acquired aplastic anemia. TCRdb reprocessed the reads via MiXCR and lists one record per CDR3 protein. In the table there are a few hundred thousand distinct CDR3 sequences, 65% to 80% of which are singletons. Sequencing used sorted CD4+, CD8+, or CD8+CD57+ T cells (not recorded which) from PBMCs. The receptors were sampled from a human donor in good health, serving as a control. Both conserved end residues are part of each CDR3. Each record gives: J gene, D gene, clone size, V gene, CDR3 DNA, CDR3 protein. D genes are given only for firm matches. The size entry is marked missing in some rows and otherwise reads once, few, many or a size class.

>TRBJ2-7|TRBD1|many|TRBV11-2
TGTGCCAGCAGCACGACAGGGTCCTCCTACGAGCAGTACTTC
CASSTTGSSYEQYF
>TRBJ2-1|NA|NA|TRBV5-1
TGCGCCAGCAGTGAAACTAGACAAGAGGAGCAGTTCTTC
CASSETRQEEQFF
>TRBJ1-6|NA|NA|TRBV10-3
TGTGCCATCAGTGAGTTAGGGAACGCTGCGTCACCCCTCCACTTT
CAISELGNAASPLHF
>TRBJ2-3|NA|NA|TRBV7-2
TGTGCCAGCAGCCAAGGGGCTGCCACTGGTACGAAGTATTTT
CASSQGAATGTKYF
>TRBJ2-7|TRBD2|NA|TRBV5-5
TGTGCCAGCAGATACTCGCGGGGGGGAGAGCAGTACTTC
CASRYSRGGEQYF
>TRBJ2-3|NA|many|TRBV25-1
TGTGCCAGCAGTGTGGATGCAGGGGGGACAGATACGCAGTATTTT
CASSVDAGGTDTQYF
>TRBJ2-7|NA|many|TRBV6-2/TRBV6-3
TGTGCCAGCAGTTACGTTGGCACCAGTAACTCCTACGAGCAGTACTTC
CASSYVGTSNSYEQYF
>TRBJ2-5|TRBD1|NA|TRBV7-2
TGTGCCAGCAGCTTAGGGGACAGGGAGGAGACCCAGTACTTC
CASSLGDREETQYF
>TRBJ1-5|NA|NA|TRBV19
TGTGCCAGTAGTATGGATAACAATAGCAATCAGCCCCAGCATTTT
CASSMDNNSNQPQHF
>TRBJ2-1|TRBD2|many|TRBV20-1
TGCAGCGCTCTAGCGGGGTCCTACAATGAGCAGTTCTTC
CSALAGSYNEQFF
>TRBJ2-1|TRBD2|many|TRBV12-3/TRBV12-4
TGTGCCAGCAGTGCCCTAGCGGGGGGGTTGGGTGAGCAGTTCTTC
CASSALAGGLGEQFF
>TRBJ1-2|NA|NA|TRBV5-1
TGCGCCAGCAGGAAGGGTTTCGGCGATGGCTACACCTTC
CASRKGFGDGYTF
>TRBJ1-6|NA|few|TRBV6-6
TGTGCCAGCAGCCAAGGGTGGCAATCACCCCTCCACTTT
CASSQGWQSPLHF
>TRBJ1-5|NA|NA|TRBV5-1
TGCGCCAGCAGCTTTTCCGATGACACAGGGAGCAATCAGCCCCAGCATTTT
CASSFSDDTGSNQPQHF
>TRBJ2-5|NA|once|TRBV7-2
TGTGCCAGCAGCTTCGGGGCGCGGACTGAAGCGCCCCAGTACTTC
CASSFGARTEAPQYF
>TRBJ1-1|NA|NA|TRBV9
TGCGCCAGCAGTAATCAAGTGTCAGGGGCGAACACTGAAGCTTTCTTT
CASSNQVSGANTEAFF
>TRBJ2-1|NA|NA|TRBV12-5
TGTGCTAGTGGTCGGGGACACGAGATGAACACTGGAGCTTTCTTC
CASGRGHEMNTGAFF
>TRBJ1-1|NA|NA|TRBV7-9
TGTGCCAGCAGCGTAGGGGGGCGGGGTCTGGTAACTGAAGCTTTCTTT
CASSVGGRGLVTEAFF
>TRBJ2-5|NA|NA|TRBV6-1
TGTGCCAGCAGGCGAGGACAGCAAGAGACCCAGTACTTC
CASRRGQQETQYF
>TRBJ1-1|TRBD1|few|TRBV24-1
TGTGCCACCAGTGACCAGGGGGGAGACACTGAAGCTTTCTTT
CATSDQGGDTEAFF
>TRBJ1-1|NA|NA|TRBV29-1
TGCAGCGTTGATAAACAGGGTGGCACTGAAGCTTTCTTT
CSVDKQGGTEAFF
>TRBJ2-2|TRBD1|NA|TRBV24-1
TGTGCCAGCAGTTGGGACAGGGCTCGCACCGAGCAGCTGTTTTTT
CASSWDRARTEQLFF
>TRBJ1-6|TRBD1|few|TRBV7-2
TGTGCCAGCAGCTGGGCGGGACAGGGGGCAGGAGATACGTTT
CASSWAGQGAGDTF
>TRBJ1-5|TRBD1|many|TRBV12-3/TRBV12-4
TGTGCCAGCAGTTTGACAGGGGCCCCTAATCAGCCCCAGCATTTT
CASSLTGAPNQPQHF
>TRBJ1-1|NA|NA|TRBV7-3
TGTGCCAGCAGCTTATTCCGGGACACTGAAGCTTTCTTT
CASSLFRDTEAFF
>TRBJ1-2|NA|NA|TRBV9
TGTGCCAGCAGCGCCGGACTTTTACTCACCTTC
CASSAGLLLTF
>TRBJ2-3|TRBD2|many|TRBV20-1
TGCAGTGCCGGACTAGCGGGTTTTTCAGATACGCAGTATTTT
CSAGLAGFSDTQYF
>TRBJ2-5|TRBD2|NA|TRBV30
TGTGCCTGGAGTTCCGCCTGGACTAGCGGGGGGGTTTGGGAGACCCAGTACTTC
CAWSSAWTSGGVWETQYF
>TRBJ2-7|TRBD1|NA|TRBV5-1
TGCGCCAGCAGCAGGGGGACAGGGGGCTACGAGCAGTACTTC
CASSRGTGGYEQYF
>TRBJ1-4|NA|NA|TRBV7-3
TGTGCCACCAGCAGAAGGGGCATTAACGCTGGAGCTTTCCTGTTTTTT
CATSRRGINAGAFLFF
>TRBJ1-6|NA|NA|TRBV11-2
TGTGCCAGCATGTCCGCCTATAATTCACCCCTCCACTTT
CASMSAYNSPLHF
>TRBJ2-1|NA|NA|TRBV7-6
TGTGCCAGCAGCGGACCTTTTGAGGGCAACCTATACAATGAGCAGTTCTTC
CASSGPFEGNLYNEQFF
>TRBJ2-1|TRBD2|NA|TRBV20-1
TGCAGTGCTGCCCAAGGGACTAGCGATTACAATGAGCAGTTCTTC
CSAAQGTSDYNEQFF
>TRBJ2-2|TRBD2|many|TRBV9
TGTGCCAGCAGCGTCGCGGGGGAAAACACCGGGGAGCTGTTTTTT
CASSVAGENTGELFF
>TRBJ1-1|NA|once|TRBV5-4
TGTGCCAGCAGCTTCCGGGGCAGGGCTGAAGCTTTCTTT
CASSFRGRAEAFF
>TRBJ1-4|TRBD1|NA|TRBV15
TGTGCCACCAGCAGATCCCAGGACAGGGGCGCTGAAAAACTGTTTTTT
CATSRSQDRGAEKLFF
>TRBJ2-3|NA|NA|TRBV12-3/TRBV12-4
TGTGCCAGCAGTTTGTCGGGGCCATGCACAGATACGCAGTATTTT
CASSLSGPCTDTQYF
>TRBJ2-7|TRBD1|few|TRBV2
TGTGCCAGCATGCTTACAGGGGGCTTTAGTAATGAGCAGTACTTC
CASMLTGGFSNEQYF
>TRBJ2-5|NA|NA|TRBV20-1
TGCAGTGCTAGTCCCCCAGAGAATACCGACTTC
CSASPPENTDF
>TRBJ1-1|NA|few|TRBV18
TGTGCCAGCTCAAACCAGGGGAGGATTAACACTGAAGCTTTCTTT
CASSNQGRINTEAFF
>TRBJ2-5|NA|NA|TRBV2
TGTGCCAGCAGTGAGCAGGGCCAAGAGACCCAGTACTTC
CASSEQGQETQYF
>TRBJ2-7|NA|NA|TRBV7-2
TGTGCCACTAAACTAGCCGAGAGCTCCTACGAGCAGTACTTC
CATKLAESSYEQYF